This T cell receptor beta chain is drawn from a study of blood T cell repertoires in COVID-19 (dated by TCRdb to about 2020). Study-level background: Samples from collaborators originated in the United States, Italy and Spain and spanned both the acute and convalescent phases of COVID-19. The material from the prospective study consisted of cDNA or gDNA derived from T cells, B-cell-depleted T cells, or PBMCs. The dataset comprised deeply sampled blood TCRbeta repertoires from subjects exposed to, actively infected with, or recovered from COVID-19. The repertoires were made available in a free public database intended to serve as a resource for research on the immune response to SARS-CoV-2. The samples were drawn from two sources: the first 160 participants of the ongoing ImmuneRACE study, and over 950 subjects contributed by 6 global collaborators. Nearly every sample came with metadata listing a de-identified subject ID, COVID-19 status, age in years and sex. Where available, HLA class I and class II types were obtained from metadata supplied by the sample provider rather than from assay-based typing.

The immunoSEQ Assay, a bias-controlled multiplex PCR, was used to amplify TCRbeta CDR3 regions from genomic DNA. The original methods were these. The number of nucleated cells in each sample was estimated by amplification of reference gene primers within the assay. To quantify the absolute abundance of each unique TCRbeta CDR3 rearrangement, sequence reads were collapsed and filtered. Productive Simpson clonality was computed per sample as the square root of Simpson's diversity index over productive rearrangements. The immuneACCESS repertoire file appears here via TCRdb, limited to in-frame rearrangements. These files lack a portion of the clones; in checked studies, under half of the deficit traces to unresolved V genes, and the cause of the others is not known. V, J and clone size were drawn from that table, and D and trimming were deduced from the DNA. The sample table holds under 250,000 clones, of which roughly 85% were seen once. The leading ten clones occupy under 3% of the sample.

This clone was detected once. Its antigen is unknown. Base qualities are missing; no much larger clone stands one base away. Points the paper makes about the study in general: Clinical and demographic metadata were provided uncurated, with the amount varying by source and participant.

Collaborating institutions collected whole blood in K2EDTA tubes following their own protocols. For TCRbeta analysis, collaborators shipped samples in one of three forms: frozen whole blood, isolated PBMCs, or DNA extracted from either of those sample types. V and J lose 1 base and 3 bases, and a span of 11 bases separates them. Including cysteine and phenylalanine, the CDR3 has 14 amino acids. Only the CDR3 part of the read is kept: 42 bases, read in frame from the first base. Looking up the germline V gene yields CDR1 SGHDT and CDR2 YYEEEE. The sequenced material came from peripheral blood. This chain joins TRBV5-6 to TRBJ2-7, and the D gene may be TRBD1, 5 bases matching. The origin of this receptor is a woman in her forties with active or convalescent COVID-19. For the CDR3, the sequence is CASSLRAGIYEQYF. The nucleotides are TGTGCCAGCAGCTTGAGGGCAGGGATCTACGAGCAGTACTTC.